The clone carrying this T cell receptor beta chain was counted a single time. The antigen remains unidentified. Construction of the TCR beta libraries employed iRepertoire HTBI primers in conjunction with Arm-PCR of CDR3 regions. One entry per CDR3 protein, called by TCRdb with MiXCR from the multiplex PCR reads. The sample lists around 250,000 distinct CDR3 sequences, 15% to 20% occurring once. The time point: newly diagnosed GD, antithyroid drugs for less than 3 months. The TCR library was prepared using RNA isolated from PBMCs. Germline V lookup: CDR1 SGHRS, CDR2 YFSETQ. V was shortened by 0 bases and J by 2 bases, with 8 bases between the two germline ends. This CDR3 comprises 14 residues. This sample is part of a study of regulatory T cells in long-lasting Graves disease. Study-wide results and limits: Rather than thyroid tissue, only peripheral blood underwent study.

The sample also formed part of further work on T cells in Graves' hyperthyroidism and ophthalmopathy. This second study says: Each diagnosis was grounded in clinical symptoms, serum thyroxine and TRAb, thyroid ultrasound, and orbital computed tomography. The TCR CDR3 first-round RT-PCR relied on the HTBI primer set. Most thyroid clonotypes that were expanded above 0.001 also turned up in blood.

This clonotype was obtained from a woman aged 30 to 39 with Graves disease. The specimen was peripheral blood mononuclear cells (PBMCs), collected at new diagnosis, from a patient treated with antithyroid drugs. This chain connects TRBV5-1 to TRBJ1-1; D remains unclear. The CDR3 coding sequence is TGCGCCAGCAGCTTGGTGAGGCAAAACACTGAAGCTTTCTTT. Translation gives CASSLVRQNTEAFF.